A single sample gave rise to the 24 T cell receptor beta chains below, sequenced in a study of T cell repertoires in cytomegalovirus infection. These receptors' targets are unknown. MiXCR was run by TCRdb on the reads, yielding one entry per CDR3 protein. This table holds approximately 990,000 distinct CDR3 sequences, 30% to 40% found once. Specimen: cultured CD8+ T cells from PBMCs, collected from culture after CMV antigen stimulation. The receptor set was obtained from a human donor in good health (CMV status not recorded). Some clones in this sample may be carry-over from other donors' samples.

The chain has TRBV24-1 and TRBJ2-3; no firm D call. The CDR3 extends over 14 amino acids. Deletions cut 7 bases from V and 3 bases from J, with 13 bases between. From germline, CDR1 is KGHDR and CDR2 SFDVKD. Here the CDR3 DNA reads TGTGCCACCAGCTATCCCGGTAATACAGATACGCAGTATTTT. Its protein product is CATSYPGNTDTQYF.

This clonotype has more than one count but fewer than ten. The chain uses TRBV4-1 and TRBJ2-1, with TRBD2 matching over 14 bases. With V trimmed by 4 bases and J by 0 bases, 8 bases remained unmatched. Germline loops: CDR1 MGHRA, CDR2 YSYEKL. This CDR3 contains 19 residues. The CDR3 DNA is TGCGCCAGCAGCCTCTCGGGACTAGCGGGGGTTAGCTCCTACAATGAGCAGTTCTTC. Translating it yields CASSLSGLAGVSSYNEQFF.

V gene TRBV6-1 combines with J gene TRBJ2-2; 9 bases agree with TRBD1. V was pared by 0 bases and J by 6 bases, with 17 bases of the junction left unmatched. Germline CDR1 is MNHNS and CDR2 is SASEGT. The CDR3 contains 20 residues. In nucleotides, the CDR3 is TGTGCCAGCAGTGAAGCCTCTAGCGTTTGGCGACAGGGGGAATCCGGGGAGCTGTTTTTT. It translates to CASSEASSVWRQGESGELFF.

The chain employs TRBV19 and TRBJ1-2, with D uncertain. The CDR3 covers 15 residues. CDR1 and CDR2 from the germline V gene are LNHDA and SQIVND (reference sequence). V was cut by 4 bases and J by 6 bases, with 18 bases left in between. The DNA of the CDR3 is TGTGCCAGTAGTACCCGTTGGGGTGGATCGGATGGCTACACCTTC. As protein: CASSTRWGGSDGYTF.

This clonotype was recorded a few times. The chain recombines TRBV29-1 with TRBJ2-4; 9 bases fit TRBD2. J lost 1 base, V lost 0 bases, and 7 bases had no gene match. Germline V gene data show CDR1 as SQVTM and CDR2 as ANQGSEA. The CDR3 length is 17 residues. The CDR3 nucleotides are TGCAGCGTTGAAGAGGGCCTAGCGGGGAAGGCCAAAAACATTCAGTACTTC. This encodes CSVEEGLAGKAKNIQYF.

The chain has TRBV4-2 and TRBJ1-6; no firm D call. The V end lost 1 base, the J end lost 7 bases, and 11 bases lay between the germline ends. CDR3 length: 15 residues. Germline lookup yields CDR1 LGHNA and CDR2 YNFKEQ. CDR3 region: CASSQVLQLNSPLHF. The CDR3 DNA follows: TGTGCCAGCAGCCAAGTTTTACAACTCAATTCACCCCTCCACTTT.

This chain uses TRBV6-1 with TRBJ2-7, with 7 bases identical to TRBD1. This CDR3 is built from 14 residues. CDR1 is MNHNS and CDR2 is SASEGT in the germline V gene. The trim removed 6 bases at V and 2 bases at J, leaving 7 bases unmatched. For the CDR3, the DNA is TGTGCCAGCAGATTCGTAGGGGGCACCTACGAGCAGTACTTC. It encodes CASRFVGGTYEQYF.

A few counts support this clonotype. The chain employs TRBV27 and TRBJ2-1; D uncertain. Germline CDR1 and CDR2: MNHEY and SMNVEV (reference sequence). The CDR3 spans 13 residues. Deletions cut 5 bases from V and 0 bases from J, with 5 bases between. CDR3 nucleotide sequence: TGTGCCAGCAGTACTAACTCCTACAATGAGCAGTTCTTC. This codes for CASSTNSYNEQFF.

This clonotype was seen at least ten times. This chain joins TRBV7-2 and TRBJ1-2, with TRBD1 matching 8 bases. Germline trimming cut 2 bases from V and 2 bases from J; bases unmatched to any gene: 4. Germline V gene data show CDR1 as SGHTA and CDR2 as FQGNSA. The CDR3 contains 15 residues. The CDR3 loop reads CASSLLTGGNYGYTF. The CDR3 bases are TGTGCCAGCAGCTTATTAACAGGGGGAAACTATGGCTACACCTTC.

The chain combines TRBV6-5 with TRBJ1-2; D may be TRBD1 (5 bases). The CDR3 is 14 amino acids. The V gene lost 5 bases and the J gene lost 0 bases, with 10 bases spanning the gap. The germline V gene encodes CDR1 MNHEY and CDR2 SVGAGI. Written as DNA, the CDR3 is TGTGCCAGCAGTCAGGGTCCTACTAACTATGGCTACACCTTC. Translating gives CASSQGPTNYGYTF.

This clonotype has a handful of counts. V is TRBV11-2 and J is TRBJ2-1; D is unresolved. The CDR3 contains 12 residues. V was cut by 7 bases and J by 7 bases, with 11 bases left in between. CDR1 and CDR2 (germline): SGHAT, FQNNGV. DNA of the CDR3: TGTGCCAGCACCCTTGGTTGGAATGAGCAGTTCTTC. It yields the protein CASTLGWNEQFF.

The chain joins TRBV24-1 to TRBJ2-1, with 8 bases aligning to TRBD2. Germline lookup yields CDR1 KGHDR and CDR2 SFDVKD. Unmatched junction bases numbered 2, after V lost 2 bases and J lost 3 bases. CDR3 length: 15 residues. CDR3 sequence reads: CATSDSGGGYNEQFF. CDR3 nucleotide sequence: TGTGCCACCAGTGATTCGGGGGGGGGCTACAATGAGCAGTTCTTC.

This clonotype was detected a few times. The chain recombines TRBV3-1 with TRBJ2-1; possible D gene TRBD2, 5 bases. The V gene's germline CDR1 is LGHDT and CDR2 YNNKEL (reference sequence). CDR3 length equals 16 residues. Trimming removed 1 base at V and 3 bases at J, with 13 bases between. The CDR3 is CASSQGETRVYNEQFF. CDR3 in DNA: TGTGCCAGCAGCCAAGGGGAGACGAGGGTCTACAATGAGCAGTTCTTC.

Notes on this clonotype: With a much larger clone just one base away, this may be a read error. The rearrangement uses TRBV7-8 and TRBJ2-4; 10 bases line up with TRBD1. The length of the CDR3 is 17 residues. V shed 4 bases, J shed 2 bases, and the junction held 8 bases outside the gene matches. Germline values: CDR1 SGHVS, CDR2 FQNEAQ. The CDR3 loop reads CASSSTRTGGTKNIQYF. CDR3 bases: TGTGCCAGCAGCTCCACCAGGACAGGGGGTACCAAAAACATTCAGTACTTC.

Ten or more counts support this clonotype. The rearrangement uses TRBV7-6 and TRBJ2-3; 12 bases fit TRBD2. The CDR3 runs 19 residues. The germline CDR1 and CDR2 sequences are SGHVS and FNYEAQ. Losses at the gene ends were 5 bases for V and 3 bases for J; bases not matched to a gene: 15. The CDR3: CASSLERLAGGPGTDTQYF. The CDR3 DNA sequence: TGTGCCAGCAGCCTCGAGCGGCTAGCGGGGGGGCCGGGTACAGATACGCAGTATTTT.

The rearrangement joins TRBV19 to TRBJ1-1; D possibly corresponds to TRBD1 (6 bases). V gave up 4 bases and J gave up 5 bases, with 20 bases separating them. Germline CDR1 and CDR2: LNHDA and SQIVND (reference sequence). The CDR3 is made up of 16 amino acids. CDR3 bases: TGTGCCAGTAGTAACGCGGATCGGGGGGCGAAAACTGAAGCTTTCTTT. It encodes CASSNADRGAKTEAFF.

CDR3 nucleotides: TGTGCCAGCAGGATACAGGGTGTCTACACCTTC. As protein: CASRIQGVYTF. This chain joins TRBV7-6 and TRBJ1-2, with a tentative D call TRBD1 (6 bases). With 6 bases removed from V and 10 bases from J, the gap between germline ends came to 12 bases. The length of the CDR3 is 11 residues. Germline V gene data show CDR1 as SGHVS and CDR2 as FNYEAQ.

Details on this clonotype: A much more abundant neighbour one base away suggests this may be a read error. The chain has TRBV7-4 and TRBJ1-2; weak D call: TRBD1 (6 bases). Germline lookup yields CDR1 SGHVT and CDR2 SQSDAQ. The CDR3 is 15 amino acids. The V gene lost 5 bases and the J gene lost 3 bases, with 16 bases spanning the gap. The CDR3, as DNA: TGTGCCAGCAGCGGCGACTGGGGGCCTGACTATGGCTACACCTTC. It yields the protein CASSGDWGPDYGYTF.

This clonotype has a count of ten or more. V and J are TRBV7-8 and TRBJ2-3; D call uncertain. Looked up from germline, CDR1 is SGHVS and CDR2 is FQNEAQ. This CDR3 contains 19 residues. V gave up 4 bases and J gave up 4 bases, with 27 bases separating them. The CDR3 DNA is TGTGCCAGCAGCTCCCATCCCTCGTGGGCTCGGAAAGAGGCAGATACGCAGTATTTT. Its protein product is CASSSHPSWARKEADTQYF. Full variable domain (remainder filled in from reference TRBV7-8 and TRBJ2-3): GAGVSQSPRYKVAKRGQDVALRCDPISGHVSLFWYQQALGQGPEFLTYFQNEAQLDKSGLPSDRFFAERPEGSVSTLKIQRTQQEDSAVYLCASSSHPSWARKEADTQYFGPGTRLTVL.

The chain has TRBV7-6 and TRBJ2-7, with 8 bases fitting TRBD1. After removal of 6 bases from V and 2 bases from J, the junction contained 12 bases not matched to a gene. This CDR3 is 16 amino acids long. From germline, CDR1 is SGHVS and CDR2 FNYEAQ. CDR3 protein: CASRNFQGATPYEQYF. The CDR3 nucleotides read TGTGCCAGCAGAAATTTTCAGGGGGCCACTCCCTACGAGCAGTACTTC.

This clonotype was picked up a small number of times. The chain links TRBV6-5 to TRBJ1-5; TRBD1 aligns across 8 bases. Germline lookup yields CDR1 MNHEY and CDR2 SVGAGI. The CDR3 extends over 15 amino acids. With V trimmed by 2 bases and J by 6 bases, 6 bases remained unmatched. The CDR3 protein is CASSYVQGASQPQHF. The CDR3 DNA reads as TGTGCCAGCAGTTACGTCCAGGGGGCGAGTCAGCCCCAGCATTTT.

This clonotype was seen only once. The V gene is TRBV13, the J gene TRBJ2-7, with D perhaps given as TRBD1 or TRBD2 (6 bases each). CDR3 size: 16 residues. The germline V and J ends were trimmed by 5 bases and 7 bases, with 24 bases remaining between them. Germline loops: CDR1 PRHDT, CDR2 FYEKMQ (reference sequence). This chain's CDR3 is CASSPWGAGPQGEQYF. DNA for the CDR3: TGTGCCAGCAGCCCATGGGGGGCGGGTCCACAAGGGGAGCAGTACTTC.

In its sample, this clonotype was seen a few times. This chain uses TRBV7-9 with TRBJ1-1; no definite D call. The CDR3 runs to 15 residues. CDR1 is SEHNR, CDR2 FQNEAQ, per germline (reference sequence). Trimming stripped 5 bases from V and 5 bases from J, with 18 bases between. The CDR3: CASSVLTAARTEAFF. CDR3 coding DNA: TGTGCCAGCAGCGTCCTCACCGCGGCTCGGACTGAAGCTTTCTTT.

This clonotype occurred a few times. The chain links TRBV11-2 to TRBJ2-3, with D possibly TRBD2 on 6 matching bases. The CDR3 is 16 residues long. V was cut by 1 base and J by 5 bases, with 16 bases left in between. Germline V lookup: CDR1 SGHAT, CDR2 FQNNGV. The CDR3 DNA is TGTGCCAGCAGCTTAGCCGGGGGTGGATCAAGAGATACGCAGTATTTT. This sequence encodes CASSLAGGGSRDTQYF.